What follows is one T cell receptor (beta chain) and its context. One base away lies a much larger clone, so this may be a sequencing read error. The sample carries other DNA sequences with the same CDR3. This entry comes from a study of T cell changes during pregnancy in multiple sclerosis. The CDR3 has 15 amino acids. CDR1 and CDR2 (germline): MRHNA, SNTAGT. Trimming at V came to 3 bases and at J to 0 bases, leaving 0 bases not matched to a gene. Sequencing used immunoSEQ multiplex PCR; TCRdb keeps in-frame clones, though not all of them. The sample has 60,000 to 75,000 clones; 92% are singletons. The receptor was derived from a female donor in good health, enrolled as a control in a pregnancy study. This material consisted of peripheral blood, taken in the second trimester of pregnancy. This chain connects TRBV6-4 to TRBJ2-1; TRBD2 matches at 9 bases. For the CDR3, the DNA is TGTGCCAGCAGTGATAGCGGGAGCTCCTACAATGAGCAGTTCTTC. Encoded protein: CASSDSGSSYNEQFF.